These 6 T cell receptor beta chains were sequenced from one sample in a study of T cell responses to AZD1222 COVID-19 vaccine. Method: immunoSEQ multiplex PCR; TCRdb's copy keeps in-frame clones and lacks some. The sample shows 110,000 to 150,000 clones, just over 90% of them seen only once. The sample here was peripheral blood, taken 28 days after the second AZD1222 dose. All receptors come from an adult who received the AZD1222 COVID-19 vaccine.

The chain joins TRBV4-2 to TRBJ2-5; D remains unclear. Trimming left V 3 bases short and J 3 bases short, with 5 bases between. From germline, CDR1 is LGHNA and CDR2 YNFKEQ. This CDR3 is 12 amino acids long. The DNA of the CDR3 is TGTGCCAGCAGCCAGAACAAAGAGACCCAGTACTTC. This sequence encodes CASSQNKETQYF.

The chain has TRBV19 and TRBJ1-2, with TRBD1 matching over 7 bases. Germline V CDR1 and CDR2: LNHDA, SQIVND (reference sequence). V was pared by 0 bases and J by 8 bases, with 9 bases of the junction left unmatched. This CDR3 contains 15 residues. The CDR3, as DNA: TGTGCCAGTAGTATAGATAACACAGGGGCGCGAGGCTACACCTTC. Its protein is CASSIDNTGARGYTF. The full variable domain, completed using reference TRBV19 and TRBJ1-2, is DGGITQSPKYLFRKEGQNVTLSCEQNLNHDAMYWYRQDPGQGLRLIYYSQIVNDFQKGDIAEGYSVSREKKESFPLTVTSAQKNPTAFYLCASSIDNTGARGYTFGSGTRLTVV.

This sequence joins TRBV7-9 and TRBJ2-1, with TRBD2 matching 13 bases. This CDR3 is 18 amino acids long. J lost 0 bases, V lost 4 bases, and 6 bases had no gene match. Germline CDR1 and CDR2: SEHNR and FQNEAQ (reference sequence). CDR3 bases: TGTGCCAGCAGCTCGACTAGCGGGGGGCGAAGCTCCTACAATGAGCAGTTCTTC. Its translation: CASSSTSGGRSSYNEQFF.

This clone occurred once. This chain connects TRBV2 to TRBJ2-2; 10 bases align to TRBD2. V lost 7 bases, J lost 7 bases, and 12 bases stayed unmatched. The V gene's germline CDR1 is SNHLY and CDR2 FYNNEI. The CDR3 covers 16 residues. The CDR3 loop is CASNFGGLANYGELFF. The CDR3 DNA sequence: TGTGCCAGCAACTTCGGGGGACTAGCGAACTACGGGGAGCTGTTTTTT.

The chain carries TRBV19 and TRBJ1-1, with TRBD1 as a possible D gene (6 bases). Looked up from germline, CDR1 is LNHDA and CDR2 is SQIVND (reference sequence). This CDR3 region has 16 residues. V gave up 5 bases and J gave up 1 base, with 17 bases separating them. The CDR3 region has the DNA TGTGCCAGTAGTGGGTATGGGGCAGGGGAGAACACTGAAGCTTTCTTT. It specifies CASSGYGAGENTEAFF.

This rearrangement joins TRBV10-2 to TRBJ1-1; D not resolved. This CDR3 is 13 amino acids long. Germline values: CDR1 WSHSY, CDR2 SAAADI. Trimming took 2 bases from V and 6 from J, leaving 10 bases between them. The DNA for the CDR3 is TGCGCCAGCAGTGAGCCCTTTCCAGCTGAAGCTTTCTTT. Translating gives CASSEPFPAEAFF.